The TCR beta chain under discussion was sequenced for a study of cytomegalovirus exposure and HLA in healthy donors. CDR1 and CDR2 (germline): SGDLS, YYNGEE. The ends were cut back, 3 bases at V and 2 bases at J, with 15 bases in the middle. This CDR3 contains 16 residues. PCR amplification relied on 60 Vbeta primers (plus 13 Jbeta primers). Measured with immunoSEQ multiplex PCR; TCRdb has only the in-frame clones, and not every one. The profile shows tens of thousands of clones, 78% of them singletons. Study-wide points: Associated with cytomegalovirus, according to the listing, were 150 to 200 TCR beta chains. Several of the most significant clusters were apparently associated with common viral pathogens in a later analysis. In a later analysis, the majority of CMV-associated beta chains seemingly showed HLA restriction.

Remarks on this clone: Its antigen remains unidentified.

The chain joins TRBV9 to TRBJ1-3; D not resolved. This receptor was obtained from a male donor in good health and CMV-seropositive. Material: PBMCs. In DNA form, the CDR3 reads TGTGCCAGCAGCGCGGCGGGCTCCTTAACTGGAAACACCATATATTTT. This translates into CASSAAGSLTGNTIYF.